This T cell receptor beta chain was documented in a study of blood T cell repertoires in COVID-19. CDR3 length: 16 residues. Deletions cut 2 bases from V and 0 bases from J, with 12 bases between. Germline values: CDR1 MNHEY, CDR2 SVGAGI. The repertoire was sequenced with immunoSEQ multiplex PCR; TCRdb's copy has only in-frame clones and lacks some. The table lists under 200,000 clones, roughly 86% of them singletons. This clonotype was obtained from a woman aged 80 or older in a cohort sampled during active or convalescent COVID-19. The chain combines TRBV6-5 with TRBJ2-3; possibly TRBD2 for D (5 bases). The sequencing input was peripheral blood. The CDR3 is CASSYEGTPSTDTQYF. DNA for the CDR3: TGTGCCAGCAGTTACGAGGGCACCCCTAGCACAGATACGCAGTATTTT.